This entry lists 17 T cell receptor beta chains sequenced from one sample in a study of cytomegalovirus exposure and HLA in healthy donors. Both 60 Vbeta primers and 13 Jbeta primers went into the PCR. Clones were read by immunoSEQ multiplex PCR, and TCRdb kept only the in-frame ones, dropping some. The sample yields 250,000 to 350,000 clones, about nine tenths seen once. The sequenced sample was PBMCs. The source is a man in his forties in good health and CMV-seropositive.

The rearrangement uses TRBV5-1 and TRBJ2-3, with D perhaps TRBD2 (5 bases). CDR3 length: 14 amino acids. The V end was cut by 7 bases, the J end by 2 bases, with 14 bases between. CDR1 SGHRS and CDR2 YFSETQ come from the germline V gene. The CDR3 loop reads CASLDGVTTDTQYF. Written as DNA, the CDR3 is TGCGCCAGCTTGGACGGGGTCACCACAGATACGCAGTATTTT. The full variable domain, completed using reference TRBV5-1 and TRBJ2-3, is KAGVTQTPRYLIKTRGQQVTLSCSPISGHRSVSWYQQTPGQGLQFLFEYFSETQRNKGNFPGRFSGRQFSNSRSEMNVSTLELGDSALYLCASLDGVTTDTQYFGPGTRLTVL.

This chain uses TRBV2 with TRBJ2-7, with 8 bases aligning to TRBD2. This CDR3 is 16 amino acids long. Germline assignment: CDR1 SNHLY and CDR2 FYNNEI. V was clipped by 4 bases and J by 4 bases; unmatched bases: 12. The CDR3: CASSATRASGSYEQYF. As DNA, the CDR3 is TGTGCCAGCAGTGCCACGAGAGCTAGCGGGTCATACGAGCAGTACTTC.

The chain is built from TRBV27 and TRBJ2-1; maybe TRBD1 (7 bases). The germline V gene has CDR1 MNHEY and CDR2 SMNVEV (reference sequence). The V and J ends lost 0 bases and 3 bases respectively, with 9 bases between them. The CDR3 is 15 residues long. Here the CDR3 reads CASSLSRGDYNEQFF. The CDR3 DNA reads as TGTGCCAGCAGTTTATCCAGGGGGGACTACAATGAGCAGTTCTTC.

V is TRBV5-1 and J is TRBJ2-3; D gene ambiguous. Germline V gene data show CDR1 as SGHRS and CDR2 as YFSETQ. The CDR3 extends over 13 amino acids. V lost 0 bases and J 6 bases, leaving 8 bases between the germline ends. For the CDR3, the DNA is TGCGCCAGCAGCTTGGAAGCTTCGGATACGCAGTATTTT. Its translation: CASSLEASDTQYF.

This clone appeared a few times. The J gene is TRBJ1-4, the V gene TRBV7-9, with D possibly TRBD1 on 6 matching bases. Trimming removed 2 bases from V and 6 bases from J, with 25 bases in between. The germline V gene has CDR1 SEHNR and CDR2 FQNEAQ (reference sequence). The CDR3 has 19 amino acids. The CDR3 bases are TGTGCCAGCAGCTTACCAACACTGACAGGACCTGGGGATTATGAAAAACTGTTTTTT. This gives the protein CASSLPTLTGPGDYEKLFF.

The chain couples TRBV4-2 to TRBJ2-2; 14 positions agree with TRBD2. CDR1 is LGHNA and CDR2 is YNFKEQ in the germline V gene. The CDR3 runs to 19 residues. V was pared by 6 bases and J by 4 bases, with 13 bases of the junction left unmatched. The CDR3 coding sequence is TGTGCCAGCAGAGCGACAGGGACTAGCGGGAGATATAGCACCGGGGAGCTGTTTTTT. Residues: CASRATGTSGRYSTGELFF.

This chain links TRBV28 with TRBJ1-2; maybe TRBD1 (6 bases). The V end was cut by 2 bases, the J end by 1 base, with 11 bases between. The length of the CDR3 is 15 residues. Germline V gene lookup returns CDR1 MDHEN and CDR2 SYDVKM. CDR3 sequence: CASSLAGALNYGYTF. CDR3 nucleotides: TGTGCCAGCAGTTTAGCGGGGGCCCTTAACTATGGCTACACCTTC.

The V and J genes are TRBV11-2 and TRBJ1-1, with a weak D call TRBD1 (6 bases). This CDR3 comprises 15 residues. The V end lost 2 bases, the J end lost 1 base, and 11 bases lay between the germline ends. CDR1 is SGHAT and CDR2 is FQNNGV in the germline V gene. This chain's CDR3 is CASSLSAGANTEAFF. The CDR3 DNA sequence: TGTGCCAGCAGCTTATCAGCAGGGGCGAACACTGAAGCTTTCTTT. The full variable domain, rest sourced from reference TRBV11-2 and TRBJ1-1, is EAGVAQSPRYKIIEKRQSVAFWCNPISGHATLYWYQQILGQGPKLLIQFQNNGVVDDSQLPKDRFSAERLKGVDSTLKIQPAKLEDSAVYLCASSLSAGANTEAFFGQGTRLTVV.

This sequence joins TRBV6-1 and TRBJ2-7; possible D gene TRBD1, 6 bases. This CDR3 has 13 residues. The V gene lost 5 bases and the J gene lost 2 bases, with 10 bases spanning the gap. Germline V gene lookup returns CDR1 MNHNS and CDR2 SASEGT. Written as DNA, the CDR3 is TGTGCCAGCAGTAGGACAGACACCTACGAGCAGTACTTC. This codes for CASSRTDTYEQYF.

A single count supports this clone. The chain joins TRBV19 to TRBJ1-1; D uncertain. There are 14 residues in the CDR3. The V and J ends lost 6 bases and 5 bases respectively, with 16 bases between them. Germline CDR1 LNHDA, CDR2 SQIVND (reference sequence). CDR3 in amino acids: CASSPGVSRTEAFF. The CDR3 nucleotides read TGTGCCAGTAGCCCCGGGGTCTCGAGGACTGAAGCTTTCTTT.

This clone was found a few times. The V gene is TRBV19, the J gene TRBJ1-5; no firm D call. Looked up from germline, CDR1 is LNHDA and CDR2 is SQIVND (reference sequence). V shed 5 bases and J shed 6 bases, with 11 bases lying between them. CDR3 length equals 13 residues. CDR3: CASSLSYGQPQHF. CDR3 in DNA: TGTGCCAGTAGTCTAAGCTACGGTCAGCCCCAGCATTTT.

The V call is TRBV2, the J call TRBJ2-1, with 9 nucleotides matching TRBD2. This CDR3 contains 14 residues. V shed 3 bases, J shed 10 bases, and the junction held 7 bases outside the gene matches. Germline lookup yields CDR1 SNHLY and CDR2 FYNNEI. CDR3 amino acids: CASSDGVAGAEQFF. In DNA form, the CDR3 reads TGTGCCAGCAGTGATGGGGTAGCGGGGGCAGAGCAGTTCTTC.

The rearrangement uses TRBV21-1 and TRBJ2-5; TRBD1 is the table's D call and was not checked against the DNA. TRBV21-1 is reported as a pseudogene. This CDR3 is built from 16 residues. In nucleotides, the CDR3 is TGTGCCAGCAGCATACGGGACAGGGGCCCTGGGGAGACCCAGTACTTC. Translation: CASSIRDRGPGETQYF.

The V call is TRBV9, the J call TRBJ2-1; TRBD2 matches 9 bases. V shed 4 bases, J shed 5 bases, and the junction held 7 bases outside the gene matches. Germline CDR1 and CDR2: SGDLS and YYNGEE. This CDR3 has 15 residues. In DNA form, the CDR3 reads TGTGCCAGCAGCCCCCGTGTAGCGGGAGACAATGAGCAGTTCTTC. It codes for CASSPRVAGDNEQFF.

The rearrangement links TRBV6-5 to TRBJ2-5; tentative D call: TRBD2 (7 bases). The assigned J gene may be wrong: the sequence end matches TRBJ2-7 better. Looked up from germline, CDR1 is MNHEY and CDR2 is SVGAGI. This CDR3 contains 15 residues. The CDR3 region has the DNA TGTGCCAGCCATCGAGGGGGGGTAAAGGGCTACGAGCAGTACTTC. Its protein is CASHRGGVKGYEQYF.

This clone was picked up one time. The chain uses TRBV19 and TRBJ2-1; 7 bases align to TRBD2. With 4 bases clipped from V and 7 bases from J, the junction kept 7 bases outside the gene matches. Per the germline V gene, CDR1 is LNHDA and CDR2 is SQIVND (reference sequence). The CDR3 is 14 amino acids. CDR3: CASSRGGSPNEQFF. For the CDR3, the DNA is TGTGCCAGTAGTAGGGGGGGGAGTCCTAATGAGCAGTTCTTC.

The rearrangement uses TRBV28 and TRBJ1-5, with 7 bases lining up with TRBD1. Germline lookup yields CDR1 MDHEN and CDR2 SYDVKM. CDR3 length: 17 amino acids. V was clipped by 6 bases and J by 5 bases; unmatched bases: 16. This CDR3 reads CASRLPPSGQSHQPQHF. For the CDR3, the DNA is TGTGCCAGCAGACTTCCACCCTCGGGACAGTCTCATCAGCCCCAGCATTTT.